A single sample is the source of the 3 T cell receptor beta chains below, sequenced in a study of blood T cell repertoires in COVID-19. The data were produced by immunoSEQ multiplex PCR, yet TCRdb's version contains in-frame clones alone and is incomplete. There are 150,000 to 190,000 clones in the sample; about 86% occur only once, and about 7.7% lies in the top ten. Sequenced: PBMCs or T cells enriched from blood (not recorded which). The receptor set was obtained from a man in his fifties who had recovered from COVID-19.

This sequence joins TRBV7-9 and TRBJ2-1; 8 nucleotides agree with TRBD2. V was pared by 2 bases and J by 7 bases, with 10 bases of the junction left unmatched. CDR1 and CDR2 from the germline V gene are SEHNR and FQNEAQ (reference sequence). The CDR3 sequence is 16 residues long. CDR3 DNA: TGTGCCAGCAGCTTACGCCCGGGACTAGAGTCTAATGAGCAGTTCTTC. Its translation: CASSLRPGLESNEQFF.

The chain carries TRBV7-2 and TRBJ2-3; D might be TRBD1 (6 bases). V was shortened by 2 bases and J by 6 bases, with 15 bases between the two germline ends. The CDR3 has 15 residues. The germline gives CDR1 SGHTA, CDR2 FQGNSA. CDR3 nucleotides: TGTGCCAGCAGCTTAATGGGGGCCATTGGGGATACGCAGTATTTT. Protein product: CASSLMGAIGDTQYF. The entire variable domain, with the rest obtained from reference TRBV7-2 and TRBJ2-3, is as follows: GAGVSQSPSNKVTEKGKDVELRCDPISGHTALYWYRQSLGQGLEFLIYFQGNSAPDKSGLPSDRFSAERTGGSVSTLTIQRTQQEDSAVYLCASSLMGAIGDTQYFGPGTRLTVL.

This clone was counted a single time. This chain connects TRBV4-1 to TRBJ1-5, with D possibly TRBD1 on 6 matching bases. Trimming cost V 3 bases and J 2 bases, with 17 bases left between them. Per the germline V gene, CDR1 is MGHRA and CDR2 is YSYEKL. The CDR3 is made up of 17 amino acids. The CDR3 is CASSQAVRGVRNQPQHF. CDR3 DNA sequence: TGCGCCAGCAGCCAGGCGGTCAGGGGAGTCCGCAATCAGCCCCAGCATTTT.